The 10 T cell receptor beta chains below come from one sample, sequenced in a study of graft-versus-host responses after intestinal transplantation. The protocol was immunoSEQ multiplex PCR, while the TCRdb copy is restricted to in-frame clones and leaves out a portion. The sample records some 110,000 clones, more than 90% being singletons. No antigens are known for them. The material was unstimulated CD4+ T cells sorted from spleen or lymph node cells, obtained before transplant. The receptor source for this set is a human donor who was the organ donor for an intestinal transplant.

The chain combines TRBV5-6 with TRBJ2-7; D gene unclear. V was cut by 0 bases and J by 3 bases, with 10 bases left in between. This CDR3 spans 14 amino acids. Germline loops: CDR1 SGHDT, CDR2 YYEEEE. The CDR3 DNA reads TGTGCCAGCAGCTTGGGCGTCGTAAACTACGAGCAGTACTTC. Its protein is CASSLGVVNYEQYF.

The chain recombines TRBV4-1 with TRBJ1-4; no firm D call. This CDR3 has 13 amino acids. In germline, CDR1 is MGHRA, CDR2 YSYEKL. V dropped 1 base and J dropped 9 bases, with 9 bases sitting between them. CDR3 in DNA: TGCGCCAGCAGCCAAGTCATCCCAAAAAAACTGTTTTTT. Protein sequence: CASSQVIPKKLFF.

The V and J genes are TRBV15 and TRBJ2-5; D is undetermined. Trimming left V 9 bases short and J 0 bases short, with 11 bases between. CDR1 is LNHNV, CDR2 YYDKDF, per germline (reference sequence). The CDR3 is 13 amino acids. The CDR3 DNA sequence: TGTGCCACGGGATTAGTAAACCAAGAGACCCAGTACTTC. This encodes CATGLVNQETQYF.

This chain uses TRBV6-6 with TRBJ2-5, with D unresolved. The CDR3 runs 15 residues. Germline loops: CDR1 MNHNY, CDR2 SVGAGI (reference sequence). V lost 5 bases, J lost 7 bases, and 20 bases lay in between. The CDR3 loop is CASSTYGPGSSTQYF. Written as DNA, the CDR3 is TGTGCCAGCAGTACCTACGGACCCGGTAGTTCGACCCAGTACTTC.

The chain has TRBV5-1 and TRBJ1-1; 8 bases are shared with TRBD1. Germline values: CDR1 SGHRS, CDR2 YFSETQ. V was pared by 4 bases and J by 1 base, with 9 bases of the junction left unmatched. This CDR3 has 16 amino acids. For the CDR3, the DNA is TGCGCCAGCAGCCTTCGACAGGGGCTGAGGAACACTGAAGCTTTCTTT. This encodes CASSLRQGLRNTEAFF.

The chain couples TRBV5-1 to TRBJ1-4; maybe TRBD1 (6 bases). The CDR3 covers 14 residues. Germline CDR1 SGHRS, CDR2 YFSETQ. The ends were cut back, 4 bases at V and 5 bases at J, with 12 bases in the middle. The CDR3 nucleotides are TGCGCCAGCAGCAGGGGGGCGATCAATGAAAAACTGTTTTTT. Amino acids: CASSRGAINEKLFF.

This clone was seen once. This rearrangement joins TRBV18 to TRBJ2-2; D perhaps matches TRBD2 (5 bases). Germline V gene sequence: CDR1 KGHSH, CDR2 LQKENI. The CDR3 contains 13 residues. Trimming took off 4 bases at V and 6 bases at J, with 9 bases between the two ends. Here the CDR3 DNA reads TGTGCCAGCTCACGGCTAGCCGCCGGGGAGCTGTTTTTT. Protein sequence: CASSRLAAGELFF.

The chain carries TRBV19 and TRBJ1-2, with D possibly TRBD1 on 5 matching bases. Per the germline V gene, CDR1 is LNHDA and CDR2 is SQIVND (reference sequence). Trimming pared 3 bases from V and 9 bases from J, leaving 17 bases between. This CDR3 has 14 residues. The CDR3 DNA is TGTGCCAGTAGTATCGCCCGGGACTCACACAGCTACACCTTC. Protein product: CASSIARDSHSYTF. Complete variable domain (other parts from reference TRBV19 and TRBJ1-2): DGGITQSPKYLFRKEGQNVTLSCEQNLNHDAMYWYRQDPGQGLRLIYYSQIVNDFQKGDIAEGYSVSREKKESFPLTVTSAQKNPTAFYLCASSIARDSHSYTFGSGTRLTVV.

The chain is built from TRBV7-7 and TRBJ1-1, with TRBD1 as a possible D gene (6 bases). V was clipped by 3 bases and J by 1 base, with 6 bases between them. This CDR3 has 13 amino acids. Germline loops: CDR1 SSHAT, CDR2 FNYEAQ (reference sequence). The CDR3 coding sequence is TGTGCCAGCAGCTTGGACAGGAACACTGAAGCTTTCTTT. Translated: CASSLDRNTEAFF.

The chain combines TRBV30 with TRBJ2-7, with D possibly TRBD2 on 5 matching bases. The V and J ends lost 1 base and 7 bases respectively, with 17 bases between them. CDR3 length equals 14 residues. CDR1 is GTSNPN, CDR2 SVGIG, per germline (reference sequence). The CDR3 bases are TGTGCCTGGAGTGCTGGCTCTAATCCGGGGGAGCAGTACTTC. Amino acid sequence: CAWSAGSNPGEQYF.